A single sample is the source of the 3 T cell receptor beta chains below, sequenced in a study of blood T cell repertoires in COVID-19. The data were produced by immunoSEQ multiplex PCR, yet TCRdb's version contains in-frame clones alone and is incomplete. In the table there are some 190,000 clones, about 81% of which are singletons. The sequenced sample consisted of peripheral blood. Receptors were obtained from an older woman with COVID-19, enrolled during active disease.

This chain links TRBV19 with TRBJ2-2, with D possibly TRBD2 on 5 matching bases. The ends were cut back, 3 bases at V and 7 bases at J, with 9 bases in the middle. Germline V CDR1 and CDR2: LNHDA, SQIVND (reference sequence). CDR3 length: 13 residues. The CDR3 protein is CASSMRANGELFF. As DNA, the CDR3 is TGTGCCAGTAGTATGAGGGCGAACGGGGAGCTGTTTTTT.

The chain carries TRBV5-1 and TRBJ1-1; the D gene is possibly TRBD1 (6 bases). The CDR3 is 14 amino acids. V dropped 0 bases and J dropped 4 bases, with 10 bases sitting between them. Germline assignment: CDR1 SGHRS and CDR2 YFSETQ. CDR3 loop: CASSLEAGATEAFF. DNA of the CDR3: TGCGCCAGCAGCTTGGAAGCAGGGGCCACTGAAGCTTTCTTT.

The V gene is TRBV5-1, the J gene TRBJ2-1, with D possibly TRBD2 on 6 matching bases. V lost 0 bases and J lost 0, with 7 bases in between. CDR3 length: 15 residues. CDR1 is SGHRS, CDR2 YFSETQ, per germline. CDR3 in DNA: TGCGCCAGCAGCTTGGACGGGAGCTCCTACAATGAGCAGTTCTTC. Its translation is CASSLDGSSYNEQFF.